The source of this TCR beta chain is a study of regulatory T cells in long-lasting Graves disease. Germline V gives CDR1 LGHDT, CDR2 YNNKEL (reference sequence). This CDR3 spans 13 amino acids. V was pared by 3 bases and J by 9 bases, with 12 bases between. The authors built TCR beta libraries using iRepertoire HTBI primers and Arm-PCR of CDR3 regions. TCRdb itself ran the multiplex PCR reads through MiXCR, one entry per CDR3 protein. This table holds around 250,000 distinct CDR3 sequences, around 19% found once. Time point specified: newly diagnosed GD, antithyroid drugs for less than 3 months. Scientists built the TCR library using RNA that was extracted from PBMCs. Findings and caveats of the study: Gene preferences differed: TRBV28, TRBJ1-2, TRBJ2-5 in persistent cases. New patients shared fewer public clonotypes (roughly 1,000) than persistent patients did (around 2,700).

Comment on this clonotype: Its matching antigen is unknown. A much larger clonotype is one base distant, so this may be a read error.

This chain joins TRBV3-1 and TRBJ2-1; D might be TRBD1 (5 bases). The sample in question was peripheral blood mononuclear cells (PBMCs), obtained at new diagnosis, from a patient treated with antithyroid drugs. This TCR came from a female donor with Graves disease. The CDR3 loop reads CASSQGRLGEQFF. CDR3 in DNA: TGTGCCAGCAGCCAGGGGCGATTGGGTGAGCAGTTCTTC.